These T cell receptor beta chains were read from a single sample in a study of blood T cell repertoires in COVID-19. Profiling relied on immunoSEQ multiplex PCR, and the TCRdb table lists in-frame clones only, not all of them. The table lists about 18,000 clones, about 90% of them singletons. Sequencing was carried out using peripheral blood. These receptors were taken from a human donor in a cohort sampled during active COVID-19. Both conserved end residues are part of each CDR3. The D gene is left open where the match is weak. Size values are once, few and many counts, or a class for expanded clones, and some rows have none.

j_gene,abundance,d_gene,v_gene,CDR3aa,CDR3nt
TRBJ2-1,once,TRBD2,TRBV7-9,CASSVTRVVAGNEQFF,TGTGCCAGCAGCGTTACTAGGGTGGTAGCGGGCAATGAGCAGTTCTTC
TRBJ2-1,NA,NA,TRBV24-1,CATSDHSNEQFF,TGTGCCACCAGTGATCATAGCAATGAGCAGTTCTTC
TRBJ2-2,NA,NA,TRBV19,CASSILGSANTGELFF,TGTGCCAGTAGTATTCTTGGCAGCGCGAACACCGGGGAGCTGTTTTTT
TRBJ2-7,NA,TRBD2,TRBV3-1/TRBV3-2,CASSQPGLSVYEQYF,TGTGCCAGCAGCCAACCGGGACTATCGGTCTACGAGCAGTACTTC
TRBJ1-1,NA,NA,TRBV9,CASSVGQLNTEAFF,TGTGCCAGCAGCGTAGGACAGTTGAACACTGAAGCTTTCTTT
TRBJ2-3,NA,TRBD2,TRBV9,CASSVATSSGGYTQYF,TGTGCCAGCAGCGTAGCTACGTCTAGCGGGGGGTATACGCAGTATTTT
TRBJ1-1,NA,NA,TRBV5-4,CASSRTGSHTEAFF,TGTGCCAGCAGCAGAACAGGGTCCCACACTGAAGCTTTCTTT
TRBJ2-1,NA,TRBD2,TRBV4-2,CASSQDSGGAIEQFF,TGTGCCAGCAGCCAGGATAGCGGGGGGGCCATTGAGCAGTTCTTC
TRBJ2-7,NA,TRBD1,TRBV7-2,CASSLAGTDPIYEQYF,TGTGCCAGCAGCTTGGCCGGGACAGACCCTATCTACGAGCAGTACTTC
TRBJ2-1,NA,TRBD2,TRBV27,CASRLESGGFGNEQFF,TGTGCCAGCAGGTTAGAGAGCGGGGGGTTTGGGAATGAGCAGTTCTTC
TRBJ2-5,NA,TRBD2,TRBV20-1,CSASPAGRTSQETQYF,TGCAGTGCTAGTCCCGCGGGTCGGACTAGCCAAGAGACCCAGTACTTC
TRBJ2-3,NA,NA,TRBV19,CASSIDGAGASTDTQYF,TGTGCCAGTAGTATAGATGGGGCCGGAGCTAGCACAGATACGCAGTATTTT
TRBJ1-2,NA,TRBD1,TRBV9,CASAPGQGNYGYTF,TGTGCCAGCGCACCGGGACAGGGGAACTATGGCTACACCTTC
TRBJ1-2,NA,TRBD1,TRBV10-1,CASSEYRGDYGYTF,TGCGCCAGCAGTGAATACAGGGGTGACTATGGCTACACCTTC
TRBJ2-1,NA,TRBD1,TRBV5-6,CASIPTGVTAHEQFF,TGTGCCAGCATCCCAACAGGGGTCACAGCTCATGAGCAGTTCTTC
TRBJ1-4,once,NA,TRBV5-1,CASSLALPGREKLFF,TGCGCCAGCAGCTTAGCTCTACCGGGAAGAGAAAAACTGTTTTTT
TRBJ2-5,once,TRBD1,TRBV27,CATRGQGQETQYF,TGTGCCACCAGGGGACAGGGCCAAGAGACCCAGTACTTC